This T cell receptor (beta chain) is drawn from a study of OX40 agonist ivuxolimab in advanced cancers. Trimming left V 8 bases short and J 6 bases short, with 11 bases between. This CDR3 region has 11 residues. Germline values: CDR1 SNHLY, CDR2 FYNNEI. Produced via immunoSEQ multiplex PCR; TCRdb's table is partial and in-frame only. The table lists some 45,000 clones, over 60% of them singletons. Collection of blood occurred at baseline, at cycle 4 day 1, and at cycle 7 day 1. The chain links TRBV2 to TRBJ2-7; D remains ambiguous. Material: CD4+ or CD8+ T cells sorted from blood, obtained in a trial of the OX40 agonist ivuxolimab. This TCR was sampled from an adult with an advanced solid tumor such as melanoma, head and neck, liver or kidney cancer. The CDR3 sequence is CASRPLSEQYF. The CDR3 DNA reads TGTGCCAGCCGGCCCCTTTCCGAGCAGTACTTC.